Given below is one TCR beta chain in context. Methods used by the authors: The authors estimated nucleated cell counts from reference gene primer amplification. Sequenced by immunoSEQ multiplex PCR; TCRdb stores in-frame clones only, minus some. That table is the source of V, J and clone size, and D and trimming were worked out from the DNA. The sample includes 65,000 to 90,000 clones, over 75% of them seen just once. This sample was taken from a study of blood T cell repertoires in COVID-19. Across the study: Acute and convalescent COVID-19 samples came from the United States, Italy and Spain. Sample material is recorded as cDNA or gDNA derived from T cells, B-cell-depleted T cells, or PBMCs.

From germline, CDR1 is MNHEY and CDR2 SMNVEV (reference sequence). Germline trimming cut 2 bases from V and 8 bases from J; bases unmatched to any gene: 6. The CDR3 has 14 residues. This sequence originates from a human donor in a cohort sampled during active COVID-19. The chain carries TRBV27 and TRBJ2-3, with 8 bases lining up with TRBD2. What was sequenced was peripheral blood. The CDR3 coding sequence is TGTGCCAGCAGTTTAGTTGCGGGGGGCGCTACGCAGTATTTT. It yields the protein CASSLVAGGATQYF.